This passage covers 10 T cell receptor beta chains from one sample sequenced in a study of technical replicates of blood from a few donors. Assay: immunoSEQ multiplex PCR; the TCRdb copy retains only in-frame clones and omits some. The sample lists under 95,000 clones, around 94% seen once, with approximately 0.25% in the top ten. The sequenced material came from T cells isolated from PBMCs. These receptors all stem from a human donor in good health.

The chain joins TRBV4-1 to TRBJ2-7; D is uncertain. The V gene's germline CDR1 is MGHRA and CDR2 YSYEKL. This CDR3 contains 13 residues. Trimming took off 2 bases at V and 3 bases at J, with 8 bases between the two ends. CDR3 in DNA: TGCGCCAGCAGCCAATTCAACAGCTACGAGCAGTACTTC. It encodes CASSQFNSYEQYF.

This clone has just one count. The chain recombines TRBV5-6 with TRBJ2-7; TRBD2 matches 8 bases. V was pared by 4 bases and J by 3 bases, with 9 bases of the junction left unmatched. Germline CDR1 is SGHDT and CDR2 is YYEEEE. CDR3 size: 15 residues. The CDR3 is CASSATEREYYEQYF. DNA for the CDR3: TGTGCCAGCAGCGCGACAGAGCGGGAGTACTACGAGCAGTACTTC.

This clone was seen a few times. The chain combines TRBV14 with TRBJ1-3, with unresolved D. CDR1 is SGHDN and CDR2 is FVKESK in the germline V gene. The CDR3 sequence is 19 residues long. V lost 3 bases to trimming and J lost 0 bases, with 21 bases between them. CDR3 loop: CASSHSSVSKRLSGNTIYF. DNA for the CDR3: TGTGCCAGCAGCCATTCGTCGGTCTCAAAGCGCCTCTCTGGAAACACCATATATTTT.

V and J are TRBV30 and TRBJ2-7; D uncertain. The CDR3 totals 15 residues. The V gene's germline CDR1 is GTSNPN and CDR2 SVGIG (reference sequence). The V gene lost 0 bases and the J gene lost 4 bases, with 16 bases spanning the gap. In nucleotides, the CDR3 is TGTGCCTGGAGTGTCCCCAGACTCTTTCGGTACGAGCAGTACTTC. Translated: CAWSVPRLFRYEQYF.

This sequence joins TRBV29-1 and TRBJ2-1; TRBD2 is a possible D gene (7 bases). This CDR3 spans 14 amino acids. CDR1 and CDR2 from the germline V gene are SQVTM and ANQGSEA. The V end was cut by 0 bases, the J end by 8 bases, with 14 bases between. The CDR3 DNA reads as TGCAGCGTTGAAGACCTGAGAGGGGGGGATGAGCAGTTCTTC. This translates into CSVEDLRGGDEQFF.

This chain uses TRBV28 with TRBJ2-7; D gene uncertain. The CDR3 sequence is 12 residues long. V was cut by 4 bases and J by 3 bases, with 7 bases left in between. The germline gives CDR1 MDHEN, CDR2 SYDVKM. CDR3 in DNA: TGTGCCAGCAGTTCACGGAGCTACGAGCAGTACTTC. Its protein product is CASSSRSYEQYF. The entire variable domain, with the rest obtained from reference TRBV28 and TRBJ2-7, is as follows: DVKVTQSSRYLVKRTGEKVFLECVQDMDHENMFWYRQDPGLGLRLIYFSYDVKMKEKGDIPEGYSVSREKKERFSLILESASTNQTSMYLCASSSRSYEQYFGPGTRLTVT.

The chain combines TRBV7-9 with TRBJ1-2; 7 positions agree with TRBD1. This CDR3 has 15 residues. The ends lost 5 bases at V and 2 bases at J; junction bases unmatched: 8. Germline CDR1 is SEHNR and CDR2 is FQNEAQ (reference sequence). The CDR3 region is CASSPGQSSNYGYTF. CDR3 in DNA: TGTGCCAGCAGCCCGGGACAGAGCTCCAACTATGGCTACACCTTC. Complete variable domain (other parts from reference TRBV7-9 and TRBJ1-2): DTGVSQNPRHKITKRGQNVTFRCDPISEHNRLYWYRQTLGQGPEFLTYFQNEAQLEKSRLLSDRFSAERPKGSFSTLEIQRTEQGDSAMYLCASSPGQSSNYGYTFGSGTRLTVV.

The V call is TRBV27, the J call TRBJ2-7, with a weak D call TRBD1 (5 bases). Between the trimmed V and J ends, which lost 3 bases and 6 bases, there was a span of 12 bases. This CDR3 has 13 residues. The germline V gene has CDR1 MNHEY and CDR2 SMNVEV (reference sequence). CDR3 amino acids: CASSFFKGFEQYF. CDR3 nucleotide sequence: TGTGCCAGCAGTTTTTTTAAGGGGTTCGAGCAGTACTTC.

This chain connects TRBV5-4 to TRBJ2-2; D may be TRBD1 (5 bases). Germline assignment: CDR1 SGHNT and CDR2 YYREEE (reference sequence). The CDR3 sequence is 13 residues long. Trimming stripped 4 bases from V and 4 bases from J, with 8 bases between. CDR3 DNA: TGTGCCAGCAGCGTGGACACCACCGGGGAGCTGTTTTTT. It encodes CASSVDTTGELFF.

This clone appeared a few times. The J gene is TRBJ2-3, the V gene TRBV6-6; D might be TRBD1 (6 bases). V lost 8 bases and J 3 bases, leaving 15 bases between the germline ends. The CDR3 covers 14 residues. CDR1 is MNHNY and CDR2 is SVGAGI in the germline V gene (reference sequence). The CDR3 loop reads CASLRDMGTDTQYF. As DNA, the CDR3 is TGTGCCAGCCTCCGGGACATGGGTACAGATACGCAGTATTTT.